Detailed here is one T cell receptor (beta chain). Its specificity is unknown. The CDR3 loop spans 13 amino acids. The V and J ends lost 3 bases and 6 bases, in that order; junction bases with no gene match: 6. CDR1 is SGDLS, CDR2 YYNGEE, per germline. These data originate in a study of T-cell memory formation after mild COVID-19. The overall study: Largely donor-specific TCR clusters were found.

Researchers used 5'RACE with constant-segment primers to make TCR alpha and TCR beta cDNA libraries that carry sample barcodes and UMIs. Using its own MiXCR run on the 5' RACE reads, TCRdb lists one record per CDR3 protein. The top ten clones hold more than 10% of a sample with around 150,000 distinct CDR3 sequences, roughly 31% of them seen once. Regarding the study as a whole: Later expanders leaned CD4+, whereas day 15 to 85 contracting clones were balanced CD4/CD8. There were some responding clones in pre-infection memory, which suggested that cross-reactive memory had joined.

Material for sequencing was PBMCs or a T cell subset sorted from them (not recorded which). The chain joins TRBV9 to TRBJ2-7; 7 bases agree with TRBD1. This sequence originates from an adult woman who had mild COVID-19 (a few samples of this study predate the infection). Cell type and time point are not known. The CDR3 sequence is CASSGDSYGEQYF. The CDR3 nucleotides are TGTGCCAGCAGCGGGGACAGTTATGGCGAGCAGTACTTC.